The clone carrying this TCR beta chain was seen at least ten times. This sample was taken from a study of T cells in Graves' hyperthyroidism and ophthalmopathy. The CDR3 regions of TCR beta were amplified from RNA transcripts. During a first-round RT-PCR of the TCR CDR3, the HTBI primer set was used. MiXCR, applied by TCRdb to the multiplex PCR reads, yields one record per CDR3 protein. Of 450,000 to 650,000 distinct CDR3 sequences in the sample, around 14% were seen once. The length of the CDR3 is 18 residues. Germline V CDR1 and CDR2: MDHEN, SYDVKM. V lost 2 bases and J lost 0, with 19 bases in between.

Sequenced sample: blood. The sequence derives from a young woman with Graves' ophthalmopathy. The chain has TRBV28 and TRBJ1-2; D perhaps matches TRBD1 (6 bases). The CDR3 sequence is CASSLTPQGPGANYGYTF. The CDR3 coding sequence is TGTGCCAGCAGTTTAACACCCCAGGGGCCGGGAGCTAACTATGGCTACACCTTC.